Included here is one T cell receptor beta chain sequence, with context. Since a much larger clone is just one base distant, this may be a read error. Orbital computed tomography, thyroid ultrasound, TRAb, serum thyroxine and clinical symptoms formed the basis of diagnosis. This specimen comes from a study of Graves' ophthalmopathy and Graves' hyperthyroidism. Study-wide background: Samples of peripheral blood were obtained at initial diagnosis, prior to treatment of any kind.

The CDR3 contains 15 residues. CDR1 and CDR2 from the germline V gene are SGHVS and FNYEAQ. V lost 5 bases, J lost 7 bases, and 17 bases lay in between. From RNA, the CDR3 regions of TCR beta chains were amplified and sequenced. HTBI primers primed a first-round RT-PCR, and a second-round multiplex PCR followed. Each CDR3 protein is one row after TCRdb ran MiXCR on the multiplex PCR reads. The sample has 650,000 to 900,000 distinct CDR3 sequences; about 44% are singletons. Sequenced material: peripheral blood. V gene TRBV7-6 combines with J gene TRBJ1-4, with D unresolved. The sequence derives from an adult man with Graves' ophthalmopathy. CDR3 sequence (DNA): TGTGCCAGCAGCCCAGGCTGGCGACGGGTTGAAAAACTGTTTTTT. Its protein product is CASSPGWRRVEKLFF.